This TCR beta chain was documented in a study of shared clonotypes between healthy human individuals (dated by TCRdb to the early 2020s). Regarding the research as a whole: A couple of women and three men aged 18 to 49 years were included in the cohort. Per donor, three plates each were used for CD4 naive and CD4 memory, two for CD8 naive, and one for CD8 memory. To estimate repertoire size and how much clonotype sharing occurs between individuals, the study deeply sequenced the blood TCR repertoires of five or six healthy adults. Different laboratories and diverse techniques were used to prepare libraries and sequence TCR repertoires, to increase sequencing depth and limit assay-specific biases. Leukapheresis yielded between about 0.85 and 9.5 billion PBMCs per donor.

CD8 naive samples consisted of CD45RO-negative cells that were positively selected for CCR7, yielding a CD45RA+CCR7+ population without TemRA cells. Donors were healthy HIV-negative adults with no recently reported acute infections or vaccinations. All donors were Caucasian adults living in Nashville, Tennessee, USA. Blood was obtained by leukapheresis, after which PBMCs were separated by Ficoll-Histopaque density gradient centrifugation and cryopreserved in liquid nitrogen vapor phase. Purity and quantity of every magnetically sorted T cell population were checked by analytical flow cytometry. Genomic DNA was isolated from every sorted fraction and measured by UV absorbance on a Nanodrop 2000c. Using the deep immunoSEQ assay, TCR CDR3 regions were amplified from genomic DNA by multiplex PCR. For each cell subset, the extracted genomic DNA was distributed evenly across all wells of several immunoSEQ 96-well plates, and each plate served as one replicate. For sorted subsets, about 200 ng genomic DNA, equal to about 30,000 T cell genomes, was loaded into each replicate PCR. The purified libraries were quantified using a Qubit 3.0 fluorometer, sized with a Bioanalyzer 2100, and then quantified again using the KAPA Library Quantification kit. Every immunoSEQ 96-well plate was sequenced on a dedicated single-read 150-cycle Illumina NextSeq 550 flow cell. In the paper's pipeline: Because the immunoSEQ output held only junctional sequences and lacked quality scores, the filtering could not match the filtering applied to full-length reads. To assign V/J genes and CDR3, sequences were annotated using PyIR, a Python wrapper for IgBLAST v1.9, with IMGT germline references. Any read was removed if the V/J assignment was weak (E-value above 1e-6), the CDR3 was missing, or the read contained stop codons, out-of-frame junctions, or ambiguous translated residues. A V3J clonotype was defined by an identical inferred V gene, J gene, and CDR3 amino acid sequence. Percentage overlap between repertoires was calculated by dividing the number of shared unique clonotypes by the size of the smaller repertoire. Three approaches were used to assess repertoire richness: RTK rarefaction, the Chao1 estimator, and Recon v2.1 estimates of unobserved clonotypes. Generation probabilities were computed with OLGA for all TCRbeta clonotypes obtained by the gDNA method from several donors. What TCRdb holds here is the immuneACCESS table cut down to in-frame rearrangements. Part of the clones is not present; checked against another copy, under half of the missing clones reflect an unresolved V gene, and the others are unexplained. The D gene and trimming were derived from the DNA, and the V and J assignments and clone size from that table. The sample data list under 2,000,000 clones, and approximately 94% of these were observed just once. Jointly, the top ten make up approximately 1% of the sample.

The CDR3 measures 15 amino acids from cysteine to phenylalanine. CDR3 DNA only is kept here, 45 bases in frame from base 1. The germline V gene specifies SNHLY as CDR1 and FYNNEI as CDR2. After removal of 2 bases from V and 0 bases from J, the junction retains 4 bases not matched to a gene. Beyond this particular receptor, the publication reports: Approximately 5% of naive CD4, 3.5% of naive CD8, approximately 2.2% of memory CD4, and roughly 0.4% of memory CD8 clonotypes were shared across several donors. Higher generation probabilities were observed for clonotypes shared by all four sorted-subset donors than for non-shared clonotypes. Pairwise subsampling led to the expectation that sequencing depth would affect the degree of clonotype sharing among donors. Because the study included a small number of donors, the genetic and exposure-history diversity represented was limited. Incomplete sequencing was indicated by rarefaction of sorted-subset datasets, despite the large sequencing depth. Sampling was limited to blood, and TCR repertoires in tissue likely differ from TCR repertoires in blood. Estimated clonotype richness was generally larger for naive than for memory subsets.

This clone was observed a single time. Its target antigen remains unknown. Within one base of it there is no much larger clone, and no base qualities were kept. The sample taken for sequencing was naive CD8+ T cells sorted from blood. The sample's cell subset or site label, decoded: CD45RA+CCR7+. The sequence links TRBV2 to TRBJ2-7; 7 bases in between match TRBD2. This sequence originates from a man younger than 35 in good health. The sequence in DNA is TGTGCCAGCAGTGAACAGGGCGGGAGCTCCTACGAGCAGTACTTC. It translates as CASSEQGGSSYEQYF.